This TCR beta chain was found in a study of blood T cell repertoires in COVID-19. Study-wide context: Researchers got acute and convalescent COVID-19 samples from the United States, Italy and Spain. The analysed material was cDNA or gDNA that came from T cells, B-cell-depleted T cells, or PBMCs.

This clone has more than one count but fewer than ten. Germline trimming cut 7 bases from V and 4 bases from J; bases unmatched to any gene: 11. The CDR3 is 18 amino acids. CDR1 and CDR2 (germline): MNHEY, SMNVEV (reference sequence). Per the original methods: Cell counts per sample came from amplifying reference gene primers. The data were produced by immunoSEQ multiplex PCR, yet TCRdb's version contains in-frame clones alone and is incomplete. That table gives V, J and clone size, and the DNA gave D and trimming. The sample lists around 64,000 clones, approximately 79% occurring once. The sample taken for sequencing was peripheral blood. The chain uses TRBV27 and TRBJ2-1, with 15 bases that match TRBD2. This clonotype was sampled from a man in his sixties with acute or convalescent COVID-19. The CDR3 protein is CASKGLAGGPRLYNEQFF. The CDR3 DNA reads as TGTGCCAGCAAAGGACTAGCGGGAGGGCCGAGACTTTACAATGAGCAGTTCTTC.